This is a list of T cell receptor beta chains from one sample in a study of massively parallel sequencing of T cell beta chains. TCRdb re-derived calls from the 5' RACE reads in MiXCR, one entry per CDR3 protein. The table includes about 4,300 distinct CDR3 sequences, about 37% detected once. The sample comprised commercial RNA from peripheral blood pooled from many donors. The receptors here all came from a pool of human donors in good health; the sample was commercial RNA pooled from many donors. The CDR3 runs from the conserved cysteine through the conserved F or W. A D gene is named only where the DNA matches it firmly. Some rows have no size entry. The others give once, few or many, or a class for an expanded clone.

d_call j_call v_call clone_size cdr3_nt cdr3_aa
- TRBJ2-1 TRBV29-1 few TGCAGCGTGGGACTCAGATCCTACAATGAGCAGTTCTTC CSVGLRSYNEQFF
- TRBJ2-5 TRBV14 - TGTGCCAGCAGCCACGGTTGGTACCAAGAGACCCAGTACTTC CASSHGWYQETQYF
- TRBJ2-3 TRBV5-1 - TGCGCCAGCAGCTTCTTCGGTAGCACAGATACGCAGTATTTT CASSFFGSTDTQYF
- TRBJ2-3 TRBV20-1 medium-sized TGCAGTGCTGGTGATAACGGAGATACGCAGTATTTT CSAGDNGDTQYF
- TRBJ2-5 TRBV6-2/TRBV6-3 - TGTGCCAGCAGTTATTTTTTTGGAGAGACCCAGTACTTC CASSYFFGETQYF
- TRBJ1-5 TRBV20-1 medium-sized TGCAGTGCGGAGGATGTACCGAATCAGCCCCAGCATTTT CSAEDVPNQPQHF
- TRBJ2-1 TRBV10-3 - TGTGCCATCAGGGCGGTGGGCGGCAATGAGCAGTTCTTC CAIRAVGGNEQFF
- TRBJ1-2 TRBV19 few TGTGCCAGTAGTCCGGGATTCACCTATGGCTACACCTTC CASSPGFTYGYTF
- TRBJ2-7 TRBV5-4 - TGTGCCAGCAGCTTGACCAGCTCCTACGAGCAGTACTTC CASSLTSSYEQYF
- TRBJ2-5 TRBV4-2 - TGTGCCAGCAGCCTCAATGGAGCGACCCAAGAGACCCAGTACTTC CASSLNGATQETQYF
- TRBJ1-1 TRBV25-1 - TGTGCCAGCAGTCAGGGCTGGAACACTGAAGCTTTCTTT CASSQGWNTEAFF
TRBD2 TRBJ2-3 TRBV7-1 few TGTGCCAGCAGCTCGACTAGCGGGAGGAGGTATTTT CASSSTSGRRYF
- TRBJ1-4 TRBV5-1 - TGCGCCAGCAGCTTGGGGGGGACTCCAACTAATGAAAAACTGTTTTTT CASSLGGTPTNEKLFF
- TRBJ2-1 TRBV6-2/TRBV6-3 - TGTGCCAGCAGTTCCCGACAGGGAGGGAATGAGCAGTTCTTC CASSSRQGGNEQFF
- TRBJ2-3 TRBV7-1 - TGTGCCAGCAGGGGGGGGGCAGCTACGCAGTATTTT CASRGGAATQYF
- TRBJ2-7 TRBV5-4 - TGTGCCAGCAGCTTGTGGAGGACAGTCTCCTACGAGCAGTACTTC CASSLWRTVSYEQYF
- TRBJ2-6 TRBV25-1 - TGTGCCAGCAGGGGGGTCTCTGGGGCCAACGTCCTGACTTTC CASRGVSGANVLTF
- TRBJ2-1 TRBV28 few TGTGCCAGCAGTTTACCGGACATCTCCAATGAGCAGTTCTTC CASSLPDISNEQFF
TRBD1 TRBJ1-1 TRBV20-1 - TGCAGTGCTGAGACAGGGAGTCGCACTGAAGCTTTCTTT CSAETGSRTEAFF
- TRBJ2-7 TRBV29-1 - TGCAGCGTCAAATGGGGGGTCGGCTACGAGCAGTACTTC CSVKWGVGYEQYF
TRBD1 TRBJ1-5 TRBV11-1 - TGTGCCAGCAGCTTAGCAGGGGGCGATCAGCCCCAGCATTTT CASSLAGGDQPQHF
TRBD2 TRBJ2-1 TRBV20-1 few TGCAGTGCTAGAGACGGGAGGGACTACAATGAGCAGTTCTTC CSARDGRDYNEQFF
- TRBJ2-7 TRBV11-2 few TGTGCCAGCAGCTTAGACAGGGCACGCGAGCAGTACTTC CASSLDRAREQYF
- TRBJ2-1 TRBV4-1 few TGCGCCAGCACGGGTCGAGGGCGTGAGCAGTTCTTC CASTGRGREQFF
- TRBJ2-2 TRBV5-1 - TGCGCCAGCAGCCAAGACTCGTCGACCGGGGAGCTGTTTTTT CASSQDSSTGELFF
- TRBJ1-4 TRBV12-3/TRBV12-4 - TGTGCCAGCAGTTTAGAAGATACTAATGAAAAACTGTTTTTT CASSLEDTNEKLFF
- TRBJ1-1 TRBV6-2/TRBV6-3 large TGTGCCAGCAGTTACCAGGGATCCACTGAAGCTTTCTTT CASSYQGSTEAFF
TRBD1 TRBJ1-1 TRBV6-2/TRBV6-3 - TGTGCCAGCAACCTTTACAGGGGAACTGAAGCTTTCTTT CASNLYRGTEAFF
- TRBJ1-6 TRBV4-1 few TGCGCCAGCAGCCAATTTGTCGCTAGAGATTCACCCCTCCACTTT CASSQFVARDSPLHF
- TRBJ2-3 TRBV11-2 - TGTGCCAGCAGTTATACAGATACGCAGTATTTT CASSYTDTQYF
- TRBJ1-1 TRBV6-2/TRBV6-3 - TGTGCCAGCAGTTACGCGTTCATGAACACTGAAGCTTTCTTT CASSYAFMNTEAFF
TRBD1 TRBJ2-7 TRBV10-1 - TGCGCCAGCACCACAGGGGCGGGCGAGCAGTACTTC CASTTGAGEQYF
- TRBJ2-5 TRBV10-3 - TGTGCCATCAGTGAGTCTGGAGGGACCCAGTACTTC CAISESGGTQYF
- TRBJ1-5 TRBV25-1 - TGTGCCAGCAGGGCGGGGGGCTCTGATCAGCCCCAGCATTTT CASRAGGSDQPQHF
TRBD1 TRBJ2-7 TRBV5-1 - TGCGCCAGCAGCCCTTGGGACAGGCACTACGAGCAGTACTTC CASSPWDRHYEQYF
- TRBJ2-7 TRBV20-1 - TGCAGTGCTAGGCCCGGCGGTCCCTACGAGCAGTACTTC CSARPGGPYEQYF
- TRBJ2-5 TRBV4-2 few TGTGCCAGCAGCCGGGACGGATTAAAAGAGACCCAGTACTTC CASSRDGLKETQYF
- TRBJ2-2 TRBV11-1 few TGTGCCAGCAGCCCGTGGGACACCGGGGAGCTGTTTTTT CASSPWDTGELFF
- TRBJ2-3 TRBV20-1 - TGCAGTGCTAGAACCCCTATGGTCCTTACAGATACGCAGTATTTT CSARTPMVLTDTQYF
- TRBJ1-1 TRBV14 - TGTGCCAGCAGCCAAGTGAGAGGGGGACCGAACACTGAAGCTTTCTTT CASSQVRGGPNTEAFF
- TRBJ2-3 TRBV29-1 - TGCAGCGTTGGTGATACGCAGTATTTT CSVGDTQYF
- TRBJ2-6 TRBV4-2 few TGTGCCAGCAGCCCTTCTGGGGCCAACGTCCTGACTTTC CASSPSGANVLTF
- TRBJ2-1 TRBV19 - TGTGCCAGTAGTAGTCGGAACAATGAGCAGTTCTTC CASSSRNNEQFF
TRBD2 TRBJ2-7 TRBV4-2 few TGTGCCAGCAGCCATCGGACTAGCGGGTCCTACGAGCAGTACTTC CASSHRTSGSYEQYF
- TRBJ1-1 TRBV7-3 few TGTGCCAGCAGCTTAAACAGTTACACTGAAGCTTTCTTT CASSLNSYTEAFF
- TRBJ1-5 TRBV6-2/TRBV6-3 - TGTGCCAGCAGTTACGGGCAGGGGCAGCCCCAGCATTTT CASSYGQGQPQHF
- TRBJ2-7 TRBV9 few TGTGCCAGCAGCACAAGAGGGGGGAGCGAGCAGTACTTC CASSTRGGSEQYF
- TRBJ2-7 TRBV29-1 - TGCAGCGCAGCACAGACTAGCTACGAGCAGTACTTC CSAAQTSYEQYF
- TRBJ1-1 TRBV6-4 - TGTGCCAGCAGGCGTGATAACACTGAAGCTTTCTTT CASRRDNTEAFF
- TRBJ1-5 TRBV10-1 - TGCGCCAGCAGTGAGTCAGGGAGCAATCAGCCCCAGCATTTT CASSESGSNQPQHF
- TRBJ1-4 TRBV14 - TGTGCCAGCAGCCCCACCGGACCTCATGATGAAAAACTGTTTTTT CASSPTGPHDEKLFF
- TRBJ1-3 TRBV20-1 - TGCAGTGCTAGAGAGGGGGCTGGTGGAAACACCATATATTTT CSAREGAGGNTIYF
- TRBJ2-5 TRBV7-6 - TGTGCCAGCAGCTTATTGGGCCAGGAAGAGACCCAGTACTTC CASSLLGQEETQYF
TRBD1 TRBJ2-7 TRBV20-1 - TGCAGTGCCCGGGACAGTACCTACGAGCAGTACTTC CSARDSTYEQYF
- TRBJ1-1 TRBV3-1 - TGTGCCAGCAGCCTAGGGAACACTGAAGCTTTCTTT CASSLGNTEAFF
TRBD1 TRBJ2-5 TRBV29-1 few TGCAGCGTGACAGGGGGCGCACAGACCCAGTACTTC CSVTGGAQTQYF
TRBD1 TRBJ2-1 TRBV5-1 - TGCGCCAGCACTCTGGGGGACAGGGTCAGTGAGCAGTTCTTC CASTLGDRVSEQFF
TRBD2 TRBJ2-1 TRBV29-1 - TGCAGCGTTGGCGGGGGCTCCTACAATGAGCAGTTCTTC CSVGGGSYNEQFF